The T cell receptor (beta chain) under discussion was sequenced for a study of blood T cell repertoires in COVID-19 (dated by TCRdb to the early 2020s). As for the study more broadly: Samples from collaborators originated in the United States, Italy and Spain and spanned both the acute and convalescent phases of COVID-19. The repertoires were made available in a free public database intended to serve as a resource for research on the immune response to SARS-CoV-2. The prospective study material was composed of cDNA or gDNA derived from T cells, B-cell-depleted T cells, or PBMCs. The sample metadata nearly always contained a de-identified subject ID, COVID-19 status, age in years and sex. Where available, HLA class I and class II types were taken from metadata supplied by the sample provider and were not determined by assay-based typing. The dataset comprised deeply sampled blood TCRbeta repertoires from subjects exposed to, actively infected with, or recovered from COVID-19. The samples were drawn from the first 160 participants of the ongoing ImmuneRACE study and from 950 to 1,500 subjects provided by 6 global collaborators.

Turning to this clone: No cognate antigen has been identified for it. Per-nucleotide qualities are absent, and no much larger clonotype sits a single base away.

CDR1 and CDR2 were assigned from the germline V gene as SGHNT and YENEEA. Inclusive of the bounding cysteine and phenylalanine, the CDR3 is 15 residues long. The CDR3 DNA has 45 bases and is translated from base 1. V and J are truncated by 3 bases and 1 base respectively, leaving an intervening sequence of 13 bases. A second Seattle source provided samples from volunteer blood donors who had recovered from COVID-19. The collaborating institutions used their own protocols to collect whole blood in K2EDTA tubes. For TCRbeta analysis, collaborator samples were shipped as frozen whole blood, as isolated PBMCs, or as DNA extracted from either sample type. TCRbeta CDR3 regions were amplified from genomic DNA by means of the immunoSEQ Assay, a bias-controlled multiplex PCR. The paper's data handling went like this. The number of nucleated cells in each sample was estimated from the amplification of reference gene primers within the assay. Sequence reads were collapsed and filtered to measure the absolute abundance of every unique TCRbeta CDR3 rearrangement. For each sample, productive Simpson clonality was calculated as the square root of Simpson's diversity index across productive rearrangements. Imported from immuneACCESS, the table was reduced by TCRdb to in-frame sequences with V and J called. These copies leave out some clones; in studies compared against another copy, an unresolved V gene accounts for under half, and the cause of the remainder is not known. The DNA was the basis for D and trimming; V, J and clone size are from that table. The table for this sample lists around 250,000 clones; 86% of them were counted only once. 2% to 2.5% of the sample is in the top ten clones.

Overall study results and their limits: How much clinical and demographic metadata was included differed by source and by participant, and the metadata was provided uncurated.

The sequence is built from TRBV11-3 and TRBJ2-7; TRBD2 is a possible D gene, resting on 7 matching bases. This TCR was recovered from a man aged 25-45 years who had recovered from COVID-19. Sequenced: peripheral blood. The bases read TGTGCCAGCAGCTTGGGGGGGCGGGGATCCTACGAGCAGTACTTC. Its translation reads: CASSLGGRGSYEQYF.